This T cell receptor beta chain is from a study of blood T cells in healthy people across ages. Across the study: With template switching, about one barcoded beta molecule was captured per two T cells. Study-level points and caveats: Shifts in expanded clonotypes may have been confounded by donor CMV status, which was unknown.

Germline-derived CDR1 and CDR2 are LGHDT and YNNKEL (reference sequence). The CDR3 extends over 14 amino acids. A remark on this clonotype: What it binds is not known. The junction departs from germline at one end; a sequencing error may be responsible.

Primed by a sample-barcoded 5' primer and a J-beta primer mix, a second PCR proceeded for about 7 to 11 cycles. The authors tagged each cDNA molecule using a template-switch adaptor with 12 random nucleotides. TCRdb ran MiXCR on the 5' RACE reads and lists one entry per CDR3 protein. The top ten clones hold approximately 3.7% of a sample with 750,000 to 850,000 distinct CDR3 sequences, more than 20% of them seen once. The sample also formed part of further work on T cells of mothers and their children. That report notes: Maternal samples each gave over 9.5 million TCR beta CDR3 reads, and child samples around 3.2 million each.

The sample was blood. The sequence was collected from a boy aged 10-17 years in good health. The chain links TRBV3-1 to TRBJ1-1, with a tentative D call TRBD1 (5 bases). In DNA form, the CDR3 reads TGTACCAGCAGCCAGTCGGGAAGGGGCACTGAAGCTTTCTTT. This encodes CTSSQSGRGTEAFF.